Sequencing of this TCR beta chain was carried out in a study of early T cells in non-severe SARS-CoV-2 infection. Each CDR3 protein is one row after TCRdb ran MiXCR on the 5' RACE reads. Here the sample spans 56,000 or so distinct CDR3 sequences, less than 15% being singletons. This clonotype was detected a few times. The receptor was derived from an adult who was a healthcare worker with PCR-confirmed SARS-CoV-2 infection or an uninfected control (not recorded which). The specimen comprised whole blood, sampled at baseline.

This CDR3 is CASSLGSGVYNEQFF. CDR3 nucleotide sequence: TGTGCCAGCAGCTTAGGTAGCGGGGTGTACAATGAGCAGTTCTTC. The chain recombines TRBV7-9 with TRBJ2-1, with 8 bases lining up with TRBD2. CDR3 length equals 15 residues. Per the germline V gene, CDR1 is SEHNR and CDR2 is FQNEAQ (reference sequence). Germline trimming cut 1 base from V and 4 bases from J; bases unmatched to any gene: 3.